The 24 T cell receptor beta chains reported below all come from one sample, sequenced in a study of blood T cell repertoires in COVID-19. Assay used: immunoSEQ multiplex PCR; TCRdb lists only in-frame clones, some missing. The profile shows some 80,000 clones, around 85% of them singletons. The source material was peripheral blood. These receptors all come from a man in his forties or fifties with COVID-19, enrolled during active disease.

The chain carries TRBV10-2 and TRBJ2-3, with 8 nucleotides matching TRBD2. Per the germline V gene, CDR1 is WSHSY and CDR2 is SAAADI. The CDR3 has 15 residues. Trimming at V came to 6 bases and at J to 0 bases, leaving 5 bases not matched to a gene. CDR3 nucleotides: TGCGCCAGCAGCCCCCTAGCGGGCAGCACAGATACGCAGTATTTT. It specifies CASSPLAGSTDTQYF.

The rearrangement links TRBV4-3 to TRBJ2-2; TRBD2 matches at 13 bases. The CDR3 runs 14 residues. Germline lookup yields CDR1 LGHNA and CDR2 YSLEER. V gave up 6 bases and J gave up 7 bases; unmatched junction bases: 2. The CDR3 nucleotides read TGCGCCAGCAGGGGACTAGCGGGATACGGGGAGCTGTTTTTT. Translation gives CASRGLAGYGELFF.

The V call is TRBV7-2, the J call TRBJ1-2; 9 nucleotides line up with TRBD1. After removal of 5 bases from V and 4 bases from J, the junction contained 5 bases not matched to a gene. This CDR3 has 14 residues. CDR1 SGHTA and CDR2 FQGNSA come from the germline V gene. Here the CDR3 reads CASSPRQGGYGYTF. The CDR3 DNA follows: TGTGCCAGCAGCCCCCGACAGGGGGGCTATGGCTACACCTTC.

CDR3 region: CSIRQGHTEAFF. DNA of the CDR3: TGCAGCATACGGCAGGGGCACACTGAAGCTTTCTTT. The J gene is TRBJ1-1, the V gene TRBV29-1; TRBD1 is a possible D gene (6 bases). Germline loops: CDR1 SQVTM, CDR2 ANQGSEA. The CDR3 length is 12 residues. V was shortened by 8 bases and J by 3 bases, with 13 bases between the two germline ends.

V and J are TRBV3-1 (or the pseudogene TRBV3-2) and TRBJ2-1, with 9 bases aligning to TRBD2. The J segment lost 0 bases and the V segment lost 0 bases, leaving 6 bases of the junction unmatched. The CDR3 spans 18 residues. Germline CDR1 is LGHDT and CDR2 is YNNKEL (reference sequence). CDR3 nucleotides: TGTGCCAGCAGCCAAGAGCGGCTAGCGGGGTCCTCCTACAATGAGCAGTTCTTC. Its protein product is CASSQERLAGSSYNEQFF.

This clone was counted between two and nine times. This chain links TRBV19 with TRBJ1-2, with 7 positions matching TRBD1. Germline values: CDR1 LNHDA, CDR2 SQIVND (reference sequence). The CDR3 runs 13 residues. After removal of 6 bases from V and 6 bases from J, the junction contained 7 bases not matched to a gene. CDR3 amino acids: CASRGGQNNGYTF. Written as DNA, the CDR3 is TGTGCCAGTAGGGGGGGACAGAACAATGGCTACACCTTC. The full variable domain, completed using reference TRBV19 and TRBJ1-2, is DGGITQSPKYLFRKEGQNVTLSCEQNLNHDAMYWYRQDPGQGLRLIYYSQIVNDFQKGDIAEGYSVSREKKESFPLTVTSAQKNPTAFYLCASRGGQNNGYTFGSGTRLTVV.

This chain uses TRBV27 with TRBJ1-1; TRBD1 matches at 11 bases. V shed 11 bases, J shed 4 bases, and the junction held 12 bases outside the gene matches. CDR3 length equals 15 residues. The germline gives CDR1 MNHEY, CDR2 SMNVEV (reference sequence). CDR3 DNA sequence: TGTGCCGCCAGCGTAAGCGGGACAGGGGGCACTGAAGCTTTCTTT. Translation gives CAASVSGTGGTEAFF.

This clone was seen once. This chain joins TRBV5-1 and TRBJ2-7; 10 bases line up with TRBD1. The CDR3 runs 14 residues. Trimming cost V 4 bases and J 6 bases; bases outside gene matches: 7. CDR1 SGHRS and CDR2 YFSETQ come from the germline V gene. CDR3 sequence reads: CASSRDRGAGEQYF. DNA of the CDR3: TGCGCCAGCAGCCGGGACAGGGGCGCGGGCGAGCAGTACTTC.

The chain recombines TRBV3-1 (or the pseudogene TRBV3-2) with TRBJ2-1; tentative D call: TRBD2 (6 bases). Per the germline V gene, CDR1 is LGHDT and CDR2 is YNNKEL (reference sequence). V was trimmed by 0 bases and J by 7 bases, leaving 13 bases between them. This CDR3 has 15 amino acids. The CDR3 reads CASSQDSGGGNEQFF. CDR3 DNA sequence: TGTGCCAGCAGCCAAGATTCTGGCGGAGGGAATGAGCAGTTCTTC.

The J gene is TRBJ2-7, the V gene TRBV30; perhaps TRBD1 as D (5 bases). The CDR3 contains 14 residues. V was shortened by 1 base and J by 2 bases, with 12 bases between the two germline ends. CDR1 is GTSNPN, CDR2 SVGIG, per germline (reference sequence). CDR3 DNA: TGTGCCTGGAGTGCTCGACAGACTGCCTACGAGCAGTACTTC. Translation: CAWSARQTAYEQYF. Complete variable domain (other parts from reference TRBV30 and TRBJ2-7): SQTIHQWPATLVQPVGSPLSLECTVEGTSNPNLYWYRQAAGRGLQLLFYSVGIGQISSEVPQNLSASRPQDRQFILSSKKLLLSDSGFYLCAWSARQTAYEQYFGPGTRLTVT.

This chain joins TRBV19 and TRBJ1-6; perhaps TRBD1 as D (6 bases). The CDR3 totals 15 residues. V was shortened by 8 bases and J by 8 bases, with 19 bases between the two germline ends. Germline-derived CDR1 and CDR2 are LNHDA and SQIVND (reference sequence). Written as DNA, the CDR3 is TGTGCCAGTGCCGGGGGGGCAGGCTTGGATTCACCCCTCCACTTT. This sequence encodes CASAGGAGLDSPLHF.

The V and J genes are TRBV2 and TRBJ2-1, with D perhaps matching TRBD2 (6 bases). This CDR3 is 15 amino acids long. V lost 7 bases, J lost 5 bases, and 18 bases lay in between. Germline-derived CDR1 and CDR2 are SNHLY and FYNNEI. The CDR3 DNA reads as TGTGCCAGCAACGACTTCTCGGGACTCAACAATGAGCAGTTCTTC. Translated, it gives CASNDFSGLNNEQFF.

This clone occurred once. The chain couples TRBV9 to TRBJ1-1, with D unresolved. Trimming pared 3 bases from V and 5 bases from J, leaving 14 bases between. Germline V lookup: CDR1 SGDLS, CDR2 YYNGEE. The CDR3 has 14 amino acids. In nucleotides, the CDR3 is TGTGCCAGCAGCGCGAGCCCAGGTTGGACTGAAGCTTTCTTT. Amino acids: CASSASPGWTEAFF. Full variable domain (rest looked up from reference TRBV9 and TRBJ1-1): DSGVTQTPKHLITATGQRVTLRCSPRSGDLSVYWYQQSLDQGLQFLIQYYNGEERAKGNILERFSAQQFPDLHSELNLSSLELGDSALYFCASSASPGWTEAFFGQGTRLTVV.

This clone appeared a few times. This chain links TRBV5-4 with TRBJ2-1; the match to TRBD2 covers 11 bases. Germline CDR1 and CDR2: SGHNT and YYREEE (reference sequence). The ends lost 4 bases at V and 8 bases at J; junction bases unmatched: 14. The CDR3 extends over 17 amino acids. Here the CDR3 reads CASSESPTSGSSDEQFF. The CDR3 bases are TGTGCCAGCAGCGAATCGCCTACTAGCGGGAGTTCTGATGAGCAGTTCTTC.

Written as DNA, the CDR3 is TGTGCCAGCAGCCTCAGCGGGAGAGGAGATACGCAGTATTTT. This encodes CASSLSGRGDTQYF. The chain carries TRBV11-3 and TRBJ2-3, with 8 bases lining up with TRBD2. The germline V gene encodes CDR1 SGHNT and CDR2 YENEEA. Trimming removed 5 bases from V and 5 bases from J; junction bases left unmatched: 6. The CDR3 contains 14 residues.

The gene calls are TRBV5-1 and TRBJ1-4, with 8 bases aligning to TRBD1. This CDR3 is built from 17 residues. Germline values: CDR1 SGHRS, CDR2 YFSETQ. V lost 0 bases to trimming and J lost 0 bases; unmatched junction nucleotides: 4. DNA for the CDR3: TGCGCCAGCAGCTTGGGGGACAGGCCTTCAACTAATGAAAAACTGTTTTTT. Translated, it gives CASSLGDRPSTNEKLFF.

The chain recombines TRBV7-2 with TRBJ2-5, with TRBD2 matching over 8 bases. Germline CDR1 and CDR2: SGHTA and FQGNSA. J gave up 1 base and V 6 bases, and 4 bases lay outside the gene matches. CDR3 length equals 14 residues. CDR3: CASRASGLQETQYF. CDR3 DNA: TGTGCCAGCAGGGCTAGCGGGCTCCAAGAGACCCAGTACTTC.

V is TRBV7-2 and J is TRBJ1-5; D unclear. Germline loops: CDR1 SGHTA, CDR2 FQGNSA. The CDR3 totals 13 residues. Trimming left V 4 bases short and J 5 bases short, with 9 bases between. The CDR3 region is CASSSQRDQPQHF. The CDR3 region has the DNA TGTGCCAGCAGCTCCCAGCGGGATCAGCCCCAGCATTTT.

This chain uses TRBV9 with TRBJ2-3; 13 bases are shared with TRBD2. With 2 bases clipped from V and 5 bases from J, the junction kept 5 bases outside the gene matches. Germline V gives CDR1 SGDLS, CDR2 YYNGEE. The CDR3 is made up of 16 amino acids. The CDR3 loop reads CASSVGLAGVIDTQYF. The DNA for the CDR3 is TGTGCCAGCAGCGTTGGACTAGCGGGAGTTATAGATACGCAGTATTTT. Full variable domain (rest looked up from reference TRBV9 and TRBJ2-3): DSGVTQTPKHLITATGQRVTLRCSPRSGDLSVYWYQQSLDQGLQFLIQYYNGEERAKGNILERFSAQQFPDLHSELNLSSLELGDSALYFCASSVGLAGVIDTQYFGPGTRLTVL.

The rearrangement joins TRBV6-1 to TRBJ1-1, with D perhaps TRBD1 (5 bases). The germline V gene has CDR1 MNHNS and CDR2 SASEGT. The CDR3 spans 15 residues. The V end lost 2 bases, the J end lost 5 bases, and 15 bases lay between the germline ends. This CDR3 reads CASSEMGLGGTEAFF. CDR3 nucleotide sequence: TGTGCCAGCAGTGAAATGGGCCTGGGGGGGACTGAAGCTTTCTTT.

In DNA, the CDR3 is TGTGCCAGCAGCTCCGGGACTAGCGGGAGGTTCCATGAGCAGTTCTTC. Translated: CASSSGTSGRFHEQFF. The chain uses TRBV7-3 and TRBJ2-1, with 15 nucleotides matching TRBD2. V lost 4 bases and J lost 8; bases outside the gene matches: 6. The CDR3 extends over 16 amino acids. Germline V lookup: CDR1 SGHTA, CDR2 FQGTGA.

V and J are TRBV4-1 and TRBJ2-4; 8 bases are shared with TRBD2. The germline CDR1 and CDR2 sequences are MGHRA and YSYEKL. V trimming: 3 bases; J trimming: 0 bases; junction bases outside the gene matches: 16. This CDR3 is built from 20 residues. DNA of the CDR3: TGCGCCAGCAGCCAGGATTTTAGCGGGAAAGCCCATCTAGCCAAAAACATTCAGTACTTC. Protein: CASSQDFSGKAHLAKNIQYF.

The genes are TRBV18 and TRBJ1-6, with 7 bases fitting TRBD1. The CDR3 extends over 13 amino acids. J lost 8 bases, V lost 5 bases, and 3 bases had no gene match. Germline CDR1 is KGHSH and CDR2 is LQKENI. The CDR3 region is CASSKGADSPLHF. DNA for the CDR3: TGTGCCAGCTCAAAGGGGGCCGATTCACCCCTCCACTTT.

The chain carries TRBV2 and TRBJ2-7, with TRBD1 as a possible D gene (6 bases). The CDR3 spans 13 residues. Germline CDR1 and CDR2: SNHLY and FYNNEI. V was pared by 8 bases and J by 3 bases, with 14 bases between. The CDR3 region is CASGRQVNYEQYF. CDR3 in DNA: TGTGCCAGCGGGAGACAGGTAAACTACGAGCAGTACTTC.